This is a list of T cell receptor beta chains from one sample in a study of CD8 T cells in ankylosing spondylitis. TCRdb reprocessed the 5' RACE reads via MiXCR and lists one record per CDR3 protein. This repertoire shows roughly 120,000 distinct CDR3 sequences, approximately 15% found once; its top ten account for under 3%. Specimen: blood, either unsorted or a sorted T cell fraction (not recorded which). The receptors stem from a female donor with ankylosing spondylitis or in good health (not recorded which). CDR3s include the opening cysteine and the closing phenylalanine or tryptophan. The D gene is left open where the match is weak. Rows may omit the clone size; those that give it use once, few, many or a size class.

v_call	cdr3_length	clone_size	d_call	j_call	cdr3_nt	cdr3_aa
TRBV4-2	16	few	TRBD2	TRBJ2-1	TGTGCCAGCAGCCAAGAGATGCTAGCGGAATACAATGAGCAGTTCTTC	CASSQEMLAEYNEQFF
TRBV11-1	16	-	-	TRBJ2-5	TGTGCCAGCAGCTCGGTCGCCGGGGGACTCCAAGAGACCCAGTACTTC	CASSSVAGGLQETQYF
TRBV2	13	few	-	TRBJ1-1	TGTGCCAGCAGTGACGAGGGAAACACTGAAGCTTTCTTT	CASSDEGNTEAFF
TRBV7-9	17	many	-	TRBJ2-6	TGTGCCAGCAGTTTTACCTTCCCCGACTCTGGGGCCAACGTCCTGACTTTC	CASSFTFPDSGANVLTF
TRBV29-1	13	many	-	TRBJ2-5	TGCAGCGTTGTAAAGGGACCCCAAGAGACCCAGTACTTC	CSVVKGPQETQYF
TRBV29-1	17	-	-	TRBJ2-1	TGCAGCGTTGATGAGGTTTGGAATCCGAGCTCCTACAATGAGCAGTTCTTC	CSVDEVWNPSSYNEQFF
TRBV12-3/TRBV12-4	14	-	-	TRBJ1-1	TGTGCCAGCAGACGAAGGGTCCCAGACACTGAAGCTTTCTTT	CASRRRVPDTEAFF
TRBV7-9	15	few	TRBD1	TRBJ2-1	TGTGCCAGCGAGGTCTGGCAGGGGGTTAAGAATGAGCAGTTCTTC	CASEVWQGVKNEQFF
TRBV6-1	15	few	-	TRBJ1-5	TGTGCCAGCAGTGAAGGCCCGGCAAAAGGTTGGCCCCAGCATTTT	CASSEGPAKGWPQHF
TRBV2	16	few	-	TRBJ2-7	TGTGCCAGCAGTGAAGCGCAGAGGGGGACCCATGAAGAGCAGTACTTC	CASSEAQRGTHEEQYF
TRBV4-1	15	many	-	TRBJ1-2	TGCGCCAGCAGCCTTTCACCGACAGCTAACTATGGCTACACCTTC	CASSLSPTANYGYTF
TRBV6-2/TRBV6-3	14	many	TRBD1	TRBJ2-1	TGTGCCAGCAGCTCAGGGGGCTCCTACAATGAGCAGTTCTTC	CASSSGGSYNEQFF
TRBV5-1	15	-	-	TRBJ1-5	TGCGCCAGCAGCTTGGCCCCAGGCGGCAATCAGCCCCAGCATTTT	CASSLAPGGNQPQHF
TRBV5-1	16	many	TRBD2	TRBJ2-1	TGCGCCAGCATCCCGACTAGCGGGGTTTCCTACAATGAGCAGTTCTTC	CASIPTSGVSYNEQFF
TRBV7-9	15	-	TRBD1	TRBJ2-7	TGTGCCAGCAGCTTGGGGGACAGAATTTCCTACGAGCAGTACTTC	CASSLGDRISYEQYF
TRBV20-1	14	many	-	TRBJ2-1	TGCAGTGCTTCTCTTACGGGCCACGCCGATGAGCAGTTCTTC	CSASLTGHADEQFF
TRBV20-1	15	many	-	TRBJ2-2	TGCAGTGCTAGAGATGGTGCGAAGAACACCGGGGAGCTGTTTTTT	CSARDGAKNTGELFF
TRBV12-3/TRBV12-4	14	many	TRBD1	TRBJ2-7	TGTGCCAGCAGTCCTGGACAGGGTTTCTACGAGCAGTACTTC	CASSPGQGFYEQYF
TRBV7-9	15	many	-	TRBJ2-6	TGTGCCAGCAGCAGCAGGGCGGCTGGGGCCAACGTCCTGACTTTC	CASSSRAAGANVLTF
TRBV20-1	16	-	-	TRBJ1-5	TGCAGTGCTAGAAGGTCAGGGCGAGGTAGCAATCAGCCCCAGCATTTT	CSARRSGRGSNQPQHF
TRBV7-2	14	few	-	TRBJ2-3	TGTGCCAGCAGCCGATGGGGGGGCGGAGATACGCAGTATTTT	CASSRWGGGDTQYF
TRBV20-1	14	-	TRBD1	TRBJ2-3	TGCAGTGCTAGAGGGACAGGGGTGACAGATACGCAGTATTTT	CSARGTGVTDTQYF
TRBV20-1	13	many	-	TRBJ2-7	TGCAGTGCTAGGCCGAGGGACCGCCACGAGCAGTACTTC	CSARPRDRHEQYF
TRBV6-6	12	many	TRBD1	TRBJ1-2	TGTGCCAGCAGCGGACAGGCAGAGGGCTACACCTTC	CASSGQAEGYTF
TRBV20-1	14	-	TRBD2	TRBJ2-7	TGCAGTGCCGGGGGGGCGGCAAAGATCTACGAGCAGTACTTC	CSAGGAAKIYEQYF
TRBV20-1	13	-	-	TRBJ1-6	TGCAGTGCTAGGTATGGTGGGGATTCACCCCTCCACTTT	CSARYGGDSPLHF
TRBV30	14	few	-	TRBJ1-2	TGTGCCTGGAGTACCGGGACGTCGGGAGCTGGCTACACCTTC	CAWSTGTSGAGYTF
TRBV3-1	16	-	-	TRBJ2-1	TGTGCCAGCAGCCAGGATCTCCGGACTATTAGAGGGGAGCAGTTCTTC	CASSQDLRTIRGEQFF
TRBV28	12	few	-	TRBJ1-5	TGTGCCAGCAGTTTGAACGCTCAGCCCCAGCATTTT	CASSLNAQPQHF
TRBV7-9	16	many	TRBD1	TRBJ1-6	TGTGCCAGCAGCTTAGGACAGGGCGCCGGTAATTCACCCCTCCACTTT	CASSLGQGAGNSPLHF
TRBV20-1	14	many	-	TRBJ2-1	TGCAGTGCTCTACTAAATAACAGAGACAATGAGCAGTTCTTC	CSALLNNRDNEQFF
TRBV7-9	14	-	TRBD2	TRBJ2-1	TGTGCCAGCAGCTTACCGGGAGGGGGCAATGAGCAGTTCTTC	CASSLPGGGNEQFF
TRBV20-1	15	-	-	TRBJ2-7	TGCAGTGCTAGAGTTGGGGGCAAGGGGTCCTACGAGCAGTACTTC	CSARVGGKGSYEQYF
TRBV13	18	many	-	TRBJ2-4	TGTGCCAGCAGCCCTGTCTCGGCGGAAGGGAATCACAAAAACATTCAGTACTTC	CASSPVSAEGNHKNIQYF